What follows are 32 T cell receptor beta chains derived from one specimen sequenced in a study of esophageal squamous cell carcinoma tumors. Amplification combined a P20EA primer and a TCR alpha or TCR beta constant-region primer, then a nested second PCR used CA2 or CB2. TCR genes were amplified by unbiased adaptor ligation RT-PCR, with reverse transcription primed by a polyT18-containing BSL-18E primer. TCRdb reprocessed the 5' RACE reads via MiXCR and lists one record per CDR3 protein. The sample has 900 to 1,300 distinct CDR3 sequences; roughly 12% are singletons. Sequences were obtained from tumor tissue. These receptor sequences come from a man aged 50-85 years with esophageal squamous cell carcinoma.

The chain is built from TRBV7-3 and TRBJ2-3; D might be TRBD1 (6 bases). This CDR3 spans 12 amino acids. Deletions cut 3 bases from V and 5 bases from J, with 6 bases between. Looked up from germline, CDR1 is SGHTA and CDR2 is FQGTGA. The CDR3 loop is CASSLTGDTQYF. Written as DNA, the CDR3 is TGTGCCAGCAGCTTGACAGGAGATACGCAGTATTTT.

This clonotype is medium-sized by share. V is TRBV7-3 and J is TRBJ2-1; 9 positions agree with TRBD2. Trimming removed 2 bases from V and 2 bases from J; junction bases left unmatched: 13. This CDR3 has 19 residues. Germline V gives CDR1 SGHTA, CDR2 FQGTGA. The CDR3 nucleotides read TGTGCCAGCAGCTTAGCCCCTGTGGCTAGCGGGATTGCCTACAATGAGCAGTTCTTC. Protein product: CASSLAPVASGIAYNEQFF.

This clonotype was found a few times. The CDR3, as DNA: TGTGCCAGCAGCTCCAGGGACGCCGGGGAGCTGTTTTTT. Its protein product is CASSSRDAGELFF. The chain joins TRBV5-4 to TRBJ2-2, with D possibly being TRBD1 or TRBD2 (5 bases each). This CDR3 is built from 13 residues. From germline, CDR1 is SGHNT and CDR2 YYREEE (reference sequence). V was cut by 3 bases and J by 6 bases, with 9 bases left in between.

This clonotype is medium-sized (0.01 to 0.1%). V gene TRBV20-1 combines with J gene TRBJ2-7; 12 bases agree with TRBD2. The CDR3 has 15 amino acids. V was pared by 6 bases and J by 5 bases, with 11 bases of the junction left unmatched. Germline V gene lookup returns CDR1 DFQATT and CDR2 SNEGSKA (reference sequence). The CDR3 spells CSAPPSGRDEHEQYF. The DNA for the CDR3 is TGCAGTGCGCCGCCTAGCGGGAGGGATGAACACGAGCAGTACTTC.

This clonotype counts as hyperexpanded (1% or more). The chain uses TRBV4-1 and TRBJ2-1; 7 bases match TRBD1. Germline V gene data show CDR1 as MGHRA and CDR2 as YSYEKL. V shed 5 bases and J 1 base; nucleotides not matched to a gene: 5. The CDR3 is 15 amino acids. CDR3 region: CASSFRDRSYNEQFF. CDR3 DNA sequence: TGCGCCAGCAGCTTCCGGGACAGATCCTACAATGAGCAGTTCTTC.

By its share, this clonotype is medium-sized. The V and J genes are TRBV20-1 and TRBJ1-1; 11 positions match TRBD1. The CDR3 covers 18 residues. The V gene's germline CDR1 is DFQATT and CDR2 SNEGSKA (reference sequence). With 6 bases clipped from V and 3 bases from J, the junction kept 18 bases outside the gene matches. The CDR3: CSAPPSWGQGGSDTEAFF. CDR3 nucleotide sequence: TGCAGTGCCCCCCCGTCCTGGGGACAGGGGGGGAGTGACACTGAAGCTTTCTTT.

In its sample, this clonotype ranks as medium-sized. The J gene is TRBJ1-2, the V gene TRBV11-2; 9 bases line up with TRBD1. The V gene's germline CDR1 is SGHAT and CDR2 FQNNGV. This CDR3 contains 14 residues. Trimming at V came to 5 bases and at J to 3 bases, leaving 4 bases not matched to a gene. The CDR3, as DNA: TGTGCCAGCAGCACGGGACAGGGCCACTATGGCTACACCTTC. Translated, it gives CASSTGQGHYGYTF.

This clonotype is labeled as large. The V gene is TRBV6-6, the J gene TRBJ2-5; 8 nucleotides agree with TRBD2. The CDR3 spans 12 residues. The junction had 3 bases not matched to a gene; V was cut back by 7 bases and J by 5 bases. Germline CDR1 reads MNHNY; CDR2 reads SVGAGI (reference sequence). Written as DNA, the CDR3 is TGTGCCAGCAAGGGACTAGGGGAGACCCAGTACTTC. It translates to CASKGLGETQYF.

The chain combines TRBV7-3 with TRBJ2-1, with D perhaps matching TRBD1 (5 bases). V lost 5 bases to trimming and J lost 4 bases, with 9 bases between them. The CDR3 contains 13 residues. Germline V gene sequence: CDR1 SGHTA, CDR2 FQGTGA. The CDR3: CASSHRQYNEQFF. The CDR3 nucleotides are TGTGCCAGCAGCCATAGACAGTACAATGAGCAGTTCTTC. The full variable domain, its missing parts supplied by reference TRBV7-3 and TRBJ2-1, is GAGVSQTPSNKVTEKGKYVELRCDPISGHTALYWYRQSLGQGPEFLIYFQGTGAADDSGLPNDRFFAVRPEGSVSTLKIQRTERGDSAVYLCASSHRQYNEQFFGPGTRLTVL.

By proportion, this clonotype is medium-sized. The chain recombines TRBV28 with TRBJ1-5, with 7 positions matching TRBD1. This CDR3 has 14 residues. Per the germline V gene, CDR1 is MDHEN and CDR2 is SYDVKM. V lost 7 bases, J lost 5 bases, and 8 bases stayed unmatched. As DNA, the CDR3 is TGTGCCAGCACCCCCCAGGGGGACCATCAGCCCCAGCATTTT. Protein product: CASTPQGDHQPQHF.

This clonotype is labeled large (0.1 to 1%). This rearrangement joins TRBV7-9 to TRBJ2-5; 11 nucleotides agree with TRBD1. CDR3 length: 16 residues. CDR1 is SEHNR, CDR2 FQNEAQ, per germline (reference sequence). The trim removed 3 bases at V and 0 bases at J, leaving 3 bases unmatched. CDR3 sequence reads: CASSFGQGADQETQYF. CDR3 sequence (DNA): TGTGCCAGCAGCTTCGGACAGGGGGCCGACCAAGAGACCCAGTACTTC.

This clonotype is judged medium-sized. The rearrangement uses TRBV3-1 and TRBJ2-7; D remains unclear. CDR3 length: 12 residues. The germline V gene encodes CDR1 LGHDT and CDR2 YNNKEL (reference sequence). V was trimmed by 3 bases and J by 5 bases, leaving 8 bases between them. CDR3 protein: CASSQVHHEQYF. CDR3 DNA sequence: TGTGCCAGCAGCCAGGTTCACCACGAGCAGTACTTC.

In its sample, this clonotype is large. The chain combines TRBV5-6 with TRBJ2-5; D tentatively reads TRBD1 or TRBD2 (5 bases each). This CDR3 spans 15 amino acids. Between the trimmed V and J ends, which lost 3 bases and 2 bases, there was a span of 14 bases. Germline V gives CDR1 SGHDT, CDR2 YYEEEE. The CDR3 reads CASSWAGTLQETQYF. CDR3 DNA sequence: TGTGCCAGCAGCTGGGCCGGGACCCTACAAGAGACCCAGTACTTC.

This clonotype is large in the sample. Here the CDR3 reads CASSYWGPPQPQHF. The CDR3 bases are TGTGCCAGCAGTTACTGGGGCCCCCCACAGCCCCAGCATTTT. The V gene is TRBV6-2 or TRBV6-3, the J gene TRBJ1-5, with D tentatively TRBD1 (5 bases). Germline V gives CDR1 MNHEY, CDR2 SVGEGT. The CDR3 loop spans 14 amino acids. The V end was cut by 1 base, the J end by 7 bases, with 11 bases between.

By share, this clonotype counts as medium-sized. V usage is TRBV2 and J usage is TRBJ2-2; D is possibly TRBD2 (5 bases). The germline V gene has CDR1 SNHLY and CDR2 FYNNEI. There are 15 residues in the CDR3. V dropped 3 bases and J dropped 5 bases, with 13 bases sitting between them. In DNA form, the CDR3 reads TGTGCCAGCAGTGAGGTCGGGGTAGGAACCGGGGAGCTGTTTTTT. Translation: CASSEVGVGTGELFF.

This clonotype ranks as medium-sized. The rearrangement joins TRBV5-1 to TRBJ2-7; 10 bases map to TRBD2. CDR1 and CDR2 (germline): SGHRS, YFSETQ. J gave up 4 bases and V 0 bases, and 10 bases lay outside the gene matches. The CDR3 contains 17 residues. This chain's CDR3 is CASSLEPSGSSRYEQYF. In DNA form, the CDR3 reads TGCGCCAGCAGCTTGGAACCTAGCGGGAGCTCGCGATACGAGCAGTACTTC.

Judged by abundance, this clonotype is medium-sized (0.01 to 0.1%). In DNA form, the CDR3 reads TGTGCCAGCAGGTCCTCCAGCTACGAGCAGTACTTC. It encodes CASRSSSYEQYF. The chain recombines TRBV2 with TRBJ2-7; D is unresolved. The CDR3 extends over 12 amino acids. V dropped 6 bases and J dropped 3 bases, with 9 bases sitting between them. Germline-derived CDR1 and CDR2 are SNHLY and FYNNEI.

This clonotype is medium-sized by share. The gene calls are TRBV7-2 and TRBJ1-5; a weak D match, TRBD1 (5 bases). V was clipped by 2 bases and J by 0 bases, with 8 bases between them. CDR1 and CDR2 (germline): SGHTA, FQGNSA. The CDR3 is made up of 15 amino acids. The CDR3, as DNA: TGTGCCAGCAGCTTAATAGGGGATAGCAATCAGCCCCAGCATTTT. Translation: CASSLIGDSNQPQHF.

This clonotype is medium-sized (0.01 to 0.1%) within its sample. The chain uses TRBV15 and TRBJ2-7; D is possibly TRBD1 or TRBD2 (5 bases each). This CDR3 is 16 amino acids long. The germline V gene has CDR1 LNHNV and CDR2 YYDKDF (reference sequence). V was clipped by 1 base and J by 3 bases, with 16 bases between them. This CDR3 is CATSRGLQAGYYEQYF. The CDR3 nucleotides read TGTGCCACCAGCAGAGGTTTACAGGCGGGCTACTACGAGCAGTACTTC. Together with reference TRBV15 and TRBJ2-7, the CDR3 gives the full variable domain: DAMVIQNPRYQVTQFGKPVTLSCSQTLNHNVMYWYQQKSSQAPKLLFHYYDKDFNNEADTPDNFQSRRPNTSFCFLDIRSPGLGDTAMYLCATSRGLQAGYYEQYFGPGTRLTVT.

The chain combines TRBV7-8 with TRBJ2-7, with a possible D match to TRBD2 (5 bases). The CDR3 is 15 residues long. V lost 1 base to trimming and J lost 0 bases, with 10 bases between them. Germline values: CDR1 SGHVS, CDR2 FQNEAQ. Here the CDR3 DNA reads TGTGCCAGCAGCTTAGTTGGCCTAGCCTCCTACGAGCAGTACTTC. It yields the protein CASSLVGLASYEQYF.

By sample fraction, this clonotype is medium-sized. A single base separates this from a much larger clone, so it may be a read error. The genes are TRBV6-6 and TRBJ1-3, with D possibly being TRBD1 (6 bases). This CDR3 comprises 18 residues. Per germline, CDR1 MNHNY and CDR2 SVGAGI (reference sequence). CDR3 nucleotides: TGTGCCAGCAGTTACTCTCTACAGGGTAGTTCGGGAGGAAACACCAGATATTTT. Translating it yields CASSYSLQGSSGGNTRYF.

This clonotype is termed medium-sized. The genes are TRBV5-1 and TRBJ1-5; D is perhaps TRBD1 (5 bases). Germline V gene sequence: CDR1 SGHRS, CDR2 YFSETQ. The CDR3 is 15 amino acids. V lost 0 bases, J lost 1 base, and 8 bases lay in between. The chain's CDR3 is CASSLGGRSNQPQHF. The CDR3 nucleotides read TGCGCCAGCAGCTTGGGGGGGAGAAGCAATCAGCCCCAGCATTTT. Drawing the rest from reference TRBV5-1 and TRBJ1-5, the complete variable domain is KAGVTQTPRYLIKTRGQQVTLSCSPISGHRSVSWYQQTPGQGLQFLFEYFSETQRNKGNFPGRFSGRQFSNSRSEMNVSTLELGDSALYLCASSLGGRSNQPQHFGDGTRLSIL.

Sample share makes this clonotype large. In nucleotides, the CDR3 is TGCGCCAGCAGTGCATCCATCACCGGGGAGCTGTTTTTT. Protein product: CASSASITGELFF. The chain uses TRBV10-1 and TRBJ2-2; D gene unclear. V was trimmed by 4 bases and J by 4 bases, leaving 7 bases between them. This CDR3 comprises 13 residues. CDR1 is WNHNN, CDR2 SYGVQD, per germline (reference sequence).

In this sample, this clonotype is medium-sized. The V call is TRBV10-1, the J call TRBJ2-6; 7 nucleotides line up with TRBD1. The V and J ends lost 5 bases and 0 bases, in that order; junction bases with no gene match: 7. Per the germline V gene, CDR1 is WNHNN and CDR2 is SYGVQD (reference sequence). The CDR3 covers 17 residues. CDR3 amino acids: CASSQGGWSSGANVLTF. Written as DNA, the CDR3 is TGCGCCAGCAGTCAAGGGGGCTGGAGCTCTGGGGCCAACGTCCTGACTTTC.

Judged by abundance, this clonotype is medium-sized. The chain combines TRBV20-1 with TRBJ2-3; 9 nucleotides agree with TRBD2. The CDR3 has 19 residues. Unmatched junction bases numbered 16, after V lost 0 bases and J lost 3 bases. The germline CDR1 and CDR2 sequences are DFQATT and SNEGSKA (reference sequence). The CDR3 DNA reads TGCAGTGCTAGAGATCCCCACCTATCTAGCGGGACATTTACAGATACGCAGTATTTT. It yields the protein CSARDPHLSSGTFTDTQYF.

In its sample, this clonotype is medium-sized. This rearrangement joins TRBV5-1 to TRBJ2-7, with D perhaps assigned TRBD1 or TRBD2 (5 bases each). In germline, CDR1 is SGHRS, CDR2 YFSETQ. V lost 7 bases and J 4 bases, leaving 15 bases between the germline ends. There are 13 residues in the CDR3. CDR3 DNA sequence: TGCGCCAGCGGGACCGGCGGCGGGTACGAGCAGTACTTC. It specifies CASGTGGGYEQYF.

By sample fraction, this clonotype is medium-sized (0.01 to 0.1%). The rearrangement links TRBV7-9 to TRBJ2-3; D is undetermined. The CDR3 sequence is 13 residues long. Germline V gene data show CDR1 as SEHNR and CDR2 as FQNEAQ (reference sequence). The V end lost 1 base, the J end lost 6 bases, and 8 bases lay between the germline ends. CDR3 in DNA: TGTGCCAGCAGCTTAGTGGGGAAGGATACGCAGTATTTT. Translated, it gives CASSLVGKDTQYF.

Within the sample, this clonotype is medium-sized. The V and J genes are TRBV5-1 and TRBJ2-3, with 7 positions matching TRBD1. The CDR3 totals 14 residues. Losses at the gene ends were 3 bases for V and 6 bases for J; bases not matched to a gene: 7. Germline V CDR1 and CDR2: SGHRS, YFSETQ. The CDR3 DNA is TGCGCCAGCAGCTACCGACAGGGTGGGGATACGCAGTATTTT. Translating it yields CASSYRQGGDTQYF.

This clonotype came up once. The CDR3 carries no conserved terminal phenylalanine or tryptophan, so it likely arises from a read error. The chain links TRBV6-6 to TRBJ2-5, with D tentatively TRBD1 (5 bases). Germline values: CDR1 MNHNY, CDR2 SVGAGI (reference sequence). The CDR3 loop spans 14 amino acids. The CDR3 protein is CASSYVRVGKTQYL. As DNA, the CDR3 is TGTGCCAGCAGTTACGTCAGGGTGGGAAAGACACAGTACTTA.

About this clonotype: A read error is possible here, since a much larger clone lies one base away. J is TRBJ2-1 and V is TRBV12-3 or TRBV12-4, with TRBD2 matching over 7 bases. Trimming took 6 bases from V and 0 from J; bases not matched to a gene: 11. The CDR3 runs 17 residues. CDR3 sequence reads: CASSPGAGESSYNEQFF. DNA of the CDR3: TGTGCCAGCAGCCCCGGGGCGGGGGAGAGCTCCTACAATGAGCAGTTCTTC.

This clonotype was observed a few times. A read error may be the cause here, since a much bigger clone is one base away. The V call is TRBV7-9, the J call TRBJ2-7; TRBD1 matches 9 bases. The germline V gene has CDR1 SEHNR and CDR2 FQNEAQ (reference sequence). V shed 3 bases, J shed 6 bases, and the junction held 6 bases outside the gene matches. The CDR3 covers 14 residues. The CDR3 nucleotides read TGTGCCAGCAGCTTGCCCGGGACAGGGCGCGAGCAGTACTTC. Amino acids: CASSLPGTGREQYF.

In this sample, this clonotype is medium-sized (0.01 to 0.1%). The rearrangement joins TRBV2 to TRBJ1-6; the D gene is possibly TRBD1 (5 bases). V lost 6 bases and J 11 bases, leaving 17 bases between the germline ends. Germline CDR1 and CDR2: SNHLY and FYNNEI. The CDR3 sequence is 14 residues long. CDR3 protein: CASRDQGYEAPLHF. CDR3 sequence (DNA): TGTGCCAGCAGGGATCAGGGTTACGAGGCACCCCTCCACTTT.